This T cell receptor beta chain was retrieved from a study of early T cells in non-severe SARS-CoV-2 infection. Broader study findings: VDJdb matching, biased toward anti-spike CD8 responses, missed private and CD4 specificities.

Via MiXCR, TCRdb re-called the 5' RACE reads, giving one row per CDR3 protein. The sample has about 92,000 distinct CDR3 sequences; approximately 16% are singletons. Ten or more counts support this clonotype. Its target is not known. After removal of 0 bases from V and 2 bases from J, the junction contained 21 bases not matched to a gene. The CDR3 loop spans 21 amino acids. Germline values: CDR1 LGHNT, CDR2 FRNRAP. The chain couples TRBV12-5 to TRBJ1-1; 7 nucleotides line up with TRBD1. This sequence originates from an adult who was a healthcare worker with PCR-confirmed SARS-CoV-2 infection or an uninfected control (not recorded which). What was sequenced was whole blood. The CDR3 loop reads CASGLVPSTGQIIRFNTEAFF. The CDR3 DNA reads TGTGCTAGTGGTTTGGTACCCTCTACGGGACAGATAATCAGATTTAACACTGAAGCTTTCTTT.